Here is one T cell receptor (beta chain) with its context. The data originate from a study of technical replicates of blood from a handful of donors. TCRdb's table, derived via immunoSEQ multiplex PCR, lists solely in-frame clones and lacks some. The table lists tens of thousands of clones, around 97% of them singletons. CDR3 length equals 16 residues. Germline CDR1 is LNHNV and CDR2 is YYDKDF (reference sequence). Between the trimmed V and J ends, which lost 6 bases and 8 bases, there was a span of 25 bases. Source material: T cells isolated from PBMCs. The chain is built from TRBV15 and TRBJ1-2; no definite D call. This TCR derives from a human donor in good health. The CDR3 spells CATRKIKNGSRVGYTF. The CDR3 DNA is TGTGCCACCAGAAAAATAAAGAACGGATCCCGGGTCGGCTACACCTTC.